These 3 T cell receptor beta chains share one sample of origin, sequenced in a study of blood T cell repertoires in COVID-19 (dated by TCRdb to 2020 to 2021). Libraries were constructed by the immunoSEQ multiplex PCR assay. TCRdb took this table from immuneACCESS and kept in-frame rearrangements with V and J called. Such tables lack part of the clones; where checked against another copy, unresolved V genes explain under half of the gap, and the rest is unexplained. The sample table holds under 85,000 clones, of which roughly 90% were seen once. Of the sample, more than 10% is held by the ten largest clones. Specimen: peripheral blood. All receptors come from a man aged 70 or older with active or convalescent COVID-19.

In nucleotides, the CDR3 is TGTGCCAGCAGCTTAGTAGGGGCCGAGGACTATGGCTACACCTTC. Translating gives CASSLVGAEDYGYTF. This chain connects TRBV7-9 to TRBJ1-2, with a tentative D call TRBD1 (5 bases). V dropped 1 base and J dropped 3 bases, with 12 bases sitting between them. This CDR3 region has 15 residues. CDR1 is SEHNR and CDR2 is FQNEAQ in the germline V gene (reference sequence).

The rearrangement uses TRBV3-1 (or the pseudogene TRBV3-2) and TRBJ2-4; D possibly corresponds to TRBD1 (5 bases). This CDR3 spans 17 amino acids. The V end was cut by 0 bases, the J end by 1 base, with 13 bases between. Germline CDR1 reads LGHDT; CDR2 reads YNNKEL (reference sequence). Here the CDR3 reads CASSQDRPSGAKNIQYF. The CDR3 DNA sequence: TGTGCCAGCAGCCAAGACCGACCCTCAGGGGCCAAAAACATTCAGTACTTC.

The rearrangement uses TRBV4-2 and TRBJ1-2, with 7 bases that match TRBD1. CDR3 length: 16 amino acids. Germline assignment: CDR1 LGHNA and CDR2 YNFKEQ. Germline trimming cut 2 bases from V and 4 bases from J; bases unmatched to any gene: 10. The CDR3 sequence is CASSQRNRGLVYGYTF. The CDR3 DNA reads as TGTGCCAGCAGCCAAAGAAACAGGGGCCTGGTCTATGGCTACACCTTC.